The entry below gives a single T cell receptor (beta chain) sequence along with its context. Germline V gene data show CDR1 as SGDLS and CDR2 as YYNGEE. CDR3 length equals 15 residues. V lost 0 bases, J lost 4 bases, and 13 bases lay in between. These data are taken from a study of blood T cells in healthy people across ages. Across the study: Per two T cells, about one barcoded beta molecule was captured through template switching.

A J-beta primer mix and a sample-barcoded 5' primer were used in a second PCR of roughly 7 to 12 cycles. Each CDR3 protein gets one entry after TCRdb re-called the 5' RACE reads with MiXCR. This sample has some 890,000 distinct CDR3 sequences; 29% occur once, and the top ten carry around 9.6%. These data were likewise used in another study, on T cells of mothers and their children.

The clonotype originates from a woman aged 40-49 years in good health. This chain links TRBV9 with TRBJ1-2; D is unresolved. The sample comprised blood. As DNA, the CDR3 is TGTGCCAGCAGCGTAGACACGGAAACCAGCTATGGCTACACCTTC. As protein: CASSVDTETSYGYTF.